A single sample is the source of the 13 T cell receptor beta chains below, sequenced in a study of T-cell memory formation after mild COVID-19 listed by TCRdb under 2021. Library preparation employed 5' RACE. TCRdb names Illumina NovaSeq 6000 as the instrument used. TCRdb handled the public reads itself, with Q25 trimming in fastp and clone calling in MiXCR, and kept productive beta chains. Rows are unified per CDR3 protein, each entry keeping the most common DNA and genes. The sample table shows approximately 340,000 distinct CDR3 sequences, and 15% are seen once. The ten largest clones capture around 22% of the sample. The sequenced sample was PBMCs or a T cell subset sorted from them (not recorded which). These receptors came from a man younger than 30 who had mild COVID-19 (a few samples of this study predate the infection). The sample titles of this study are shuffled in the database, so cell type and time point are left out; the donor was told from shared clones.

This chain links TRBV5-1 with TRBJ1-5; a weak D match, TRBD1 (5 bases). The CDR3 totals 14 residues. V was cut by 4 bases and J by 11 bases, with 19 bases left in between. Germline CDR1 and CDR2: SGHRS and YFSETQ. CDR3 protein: CASSEMAGKQTQHF. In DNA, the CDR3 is TGCGCCAGCAGCGAAATGGCAGGGAAGCAGACCCAGCATTTT.

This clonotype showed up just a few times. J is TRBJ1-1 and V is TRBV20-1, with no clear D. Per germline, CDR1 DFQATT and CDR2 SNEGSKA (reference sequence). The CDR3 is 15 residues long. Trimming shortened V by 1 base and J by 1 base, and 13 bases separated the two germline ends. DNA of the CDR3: TGCAGTGCTAGAGTTTTTGGCTTGAGGAACACTGAAGCTTTCTTT. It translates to CSARVFGLRNTEAFF.

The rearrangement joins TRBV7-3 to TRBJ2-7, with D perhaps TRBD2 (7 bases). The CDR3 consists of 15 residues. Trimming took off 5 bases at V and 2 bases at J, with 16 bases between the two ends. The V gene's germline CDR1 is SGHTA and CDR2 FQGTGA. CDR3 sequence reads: CASSLAPGGPYEQYF. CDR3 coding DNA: TGTGCCAGCAGCCTAGCTCCCGGGGGGCCCTACGAGCAGTACTTC.

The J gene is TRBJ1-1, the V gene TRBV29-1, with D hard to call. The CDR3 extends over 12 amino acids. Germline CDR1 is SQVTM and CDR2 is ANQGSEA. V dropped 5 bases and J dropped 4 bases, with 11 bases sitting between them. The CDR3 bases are TGCAGCGTTAAGGAGATGGGCACTGAAGCTTTCTTT. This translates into CSVKEMGTEAFF.

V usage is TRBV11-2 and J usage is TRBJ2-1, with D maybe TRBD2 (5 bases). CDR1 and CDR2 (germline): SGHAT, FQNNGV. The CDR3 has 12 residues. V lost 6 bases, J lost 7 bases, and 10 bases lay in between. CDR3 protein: CASRPEGNEQFF. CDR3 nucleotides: TGTGCCAGCAGACCCGAGGGAAATGAGCAGTTCTTC.

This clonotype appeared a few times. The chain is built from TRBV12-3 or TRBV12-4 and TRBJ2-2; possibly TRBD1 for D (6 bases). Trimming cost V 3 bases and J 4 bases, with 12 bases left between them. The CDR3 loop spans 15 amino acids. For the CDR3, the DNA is TGTGCCAGCAGTTTGAGGGGGAAGCCCACCGGGGAGCTGTTTTTT. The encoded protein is CASSLRGKPTGELFF.

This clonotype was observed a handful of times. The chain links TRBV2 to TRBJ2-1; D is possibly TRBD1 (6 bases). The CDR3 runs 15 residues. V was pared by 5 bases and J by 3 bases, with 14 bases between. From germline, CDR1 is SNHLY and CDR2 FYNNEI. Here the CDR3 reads CASSPQGIFYNEQFF. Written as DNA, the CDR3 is TGTGCCAGCAGTCCTCAGGGGATTTTCTACAATGAGCAGTTCTTC.

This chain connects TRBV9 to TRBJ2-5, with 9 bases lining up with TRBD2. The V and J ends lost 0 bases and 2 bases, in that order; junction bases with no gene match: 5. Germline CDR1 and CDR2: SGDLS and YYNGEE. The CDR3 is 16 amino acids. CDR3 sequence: CASSVVAGAGQETQYF. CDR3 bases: TGTGCCAGCAGCGTAGTAGCGGGGGCGGGGCAAGAGACCCAGTACTTC.

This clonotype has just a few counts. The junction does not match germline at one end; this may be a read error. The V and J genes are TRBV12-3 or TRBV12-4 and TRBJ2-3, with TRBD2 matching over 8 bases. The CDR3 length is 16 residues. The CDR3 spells CASCFTSGGRTDTQYF. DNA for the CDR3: TGTGCCAGCTGTTTCACCAGCGGGGGACGCACAGATACGCAGTATTTT.

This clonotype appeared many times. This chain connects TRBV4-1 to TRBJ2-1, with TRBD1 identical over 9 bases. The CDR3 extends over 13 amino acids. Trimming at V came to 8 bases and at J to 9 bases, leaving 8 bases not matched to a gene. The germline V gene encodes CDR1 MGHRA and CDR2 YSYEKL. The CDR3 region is CASEGQGAGEQFF. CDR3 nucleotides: TGCGCCAGCGAGGGACAGGGTGCCGGTGAGCAGTTCTTC.

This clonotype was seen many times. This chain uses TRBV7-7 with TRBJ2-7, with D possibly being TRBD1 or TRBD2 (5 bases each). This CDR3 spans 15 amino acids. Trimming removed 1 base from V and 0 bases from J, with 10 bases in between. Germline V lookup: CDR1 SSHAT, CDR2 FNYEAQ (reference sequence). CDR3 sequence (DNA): TGTGCCAGCAGCTTAGATCCAGGGAGCTCCTACGAGCAGTACTTC. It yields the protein CASSLDPGSSYEQYF.

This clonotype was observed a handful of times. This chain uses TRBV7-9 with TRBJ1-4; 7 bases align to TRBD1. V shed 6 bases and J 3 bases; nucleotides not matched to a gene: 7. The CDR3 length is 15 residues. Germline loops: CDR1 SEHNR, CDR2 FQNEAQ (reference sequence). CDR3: CASSNPGTANEKLFF. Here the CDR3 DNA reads TGTGCCAGCAGTAACCCCGGGACAGCTAATGAAAAACTGTTTTTT.

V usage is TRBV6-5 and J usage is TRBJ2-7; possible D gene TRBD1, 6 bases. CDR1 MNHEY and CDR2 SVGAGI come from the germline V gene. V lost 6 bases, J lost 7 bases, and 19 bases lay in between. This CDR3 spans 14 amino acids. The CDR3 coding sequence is TGTGCCAGCAGCCCCCGACAGGCTCTTGGGGAGCAGTACTTC. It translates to CASSPRQALGEQYF.